The clone carrying this TCR beta chain was counted a few times. What it binds is not known. The CDR3 totals 15 residues. V was pared by 5 bases and J by 2 bases, with 15 bases between. CDR1 SEHNR and CDR2 FQNEAQ come from the germline V gene (reference sequence). The library was made from cDNA and included unique molecular identifiers. TCRdb reanalysed the PCR reads using MiXCR and keeps one entry per CDR3 protein. The sample consists of about 800,000 distinct CDR3 sequences, around 27% of them appearing once. The entry originates in a study of post-analysis software for immune sequencing data. Study-wide background: The courses of disease that were included comprised relapsing-remitting, secondary progressive and progressive-relapsing multiple sclerosis.

Findings of the study overall: Five TRBV segments occurring more often in patients than controls included TRBV5-6, TRBV5-1 and TRBV20-1.

This receptor was taken from a girl under 18 with multiple sclerosis. The specimen sequenced was blood. The chain links TRBV7-9 to TRBJ1-1; D may be TRBD1 (5 bases). The CDR3 region is CASSPRGTVNTEAFF. DNA of the CDR3: TGTGCCAGCAGCCCCCGAGGGACGGTAAACACTGAAGCTTTCTTT.